The source of this T cell receptor (beta chain) is a study of T cell repertoires in cytomegalovirus infection. About the research overall: Indications came from public TCR beta signatures; they pointed to CMV infection and to a matching HLA type. Findings and caveats of the study: Cumulative frequency (of public TCR beta family members) identified carriers of CMV plus the relevant HLA. The response measured ex vivo was dominated by TCR beta clonotypes (HLA-C-restricted and CMV-specific).

TCRdb reprocessed the reads with MiXCR, giving one entry per CDR3 protein. The profile shows about 600,000 distinct CDR3 sequences, less than 25% of them singletons. There are many counts of this clonotype. Its antigen is currently unknown. The sequenced sample was CD8+ T cells from PBMCs. The sequence derives from a human donor in good health (CMV status not recorded). Some clones in this sample may be carry-over from other donors' samples.

The CDR3 nucleotides are TGTGCCAGCACCATGGGGACACCCGTTATTGGCTACACCTTC. Its translation: CASTMGTPVIGYTF. The chain employs TRBV7-2 and TRBJ1-2; D is possibly TRBD1 (6 bases). Germline CDR1 and CDR2: SGHTA and FQGNSA. With 7 bases removed from V and 7 bases from J, the gap between germline ends came to 19 bases. The CDR3 runs to 14 residues.